This T cell receptor beta chain comes out of a study of blood T cells in healthy people across ages. Study-wide results and caveats: Both higher diversity and more naive CD4+ cells marked long-lived donors when set against aged donors. Per-million-T-cell TCR beta diversity fell roughly linearly with age. A conclusive naive versus antigen-experienced comparison was prevented by the unsorted PBMCs.

The authors drew roughly 9.8 milliliters of peripheral blood from each donor. The CDR3 has 15 residues. V gave up 3 bases and J gave up 8 bases; unmatched junction bases: 7. Germline lookup yields CDR1 KGHSH and CDR2 LQKENI. For this clonotype: Antigen specificity is unknown.

It was with a sample-barcoded 5' primer and a J-beta primer mix that a second PCR of about 6 to 11 cycles was run. MiXCR, run by TCRdb on the 5' RACE reads, gives a single entry per CDR3 protein. The sample has about 770,000 distinct CDR3 sequences; more than 40% are singletons. Input material: blood. This TCR came from a man aged 55 to 70 in good health. The chain links TRBV18 to TRBJ1-2; 12 bases are a match to TRBD1. CDR3 sequence: CASSPGTGGLRGYTF. The CDR3 DNA sequence: TGTGCCAGCTCACCCGGGACAGGGGGCCTGAGGGGCTACACCTTC.